The clone carrying this T cell receptor beta chain has just one count. No antigen is known for it. This record belongs to a study of OX40 agonist ivuxolimab in advanced cancers. Study-wide context: A mean age of around 60 years, range about 20 to 79, was recorded, and 82.7% were male. People who had prior anti-PD-1, anti-PD-L1 or anti-CTLA-4 therapy could take part, and 40% had some. In three patients, partial responses were observed, one with hepatocellular carcinoma and two with cutaneous melanoma.

Whole-study findings and limits: People who partly responded at 0.1-3.0 mg/kg had some of the least clonal expansion seen.

Between the trimmed V and J ends, which lost 3 bases and 4 bases, there was a span of 13 bases. In germline, CDR1 is SGHNT, CDR2 YENEEA. The CDR3 totals 15 residues. TCRdb's copy holds only in-frame clones and misses some; the assay was immunoSEQ multiplex PCR. The repertoire holds about 95,000 clones, with over 75% as singletons. This specimen was CD4+ or CD8+ T cells sorted from blood, taken in a trial of the OX40 agonist ivuxolimab. The chain is built from TRBV11-3 and TRBJ2-1, with D possibly matching TRBD1 (6 bases). This TCR derives from an adult with an advanced solid tumor such as melanoma, head and neck, liver or kidney cancer. CDR3 loop: CASSLSPGVYNEQFF. Written as DNA, the CDR3 is TGTGCCAGCAGCTTGAGCCCAGGGGTTTACAATGAGCAGTTCTTC.